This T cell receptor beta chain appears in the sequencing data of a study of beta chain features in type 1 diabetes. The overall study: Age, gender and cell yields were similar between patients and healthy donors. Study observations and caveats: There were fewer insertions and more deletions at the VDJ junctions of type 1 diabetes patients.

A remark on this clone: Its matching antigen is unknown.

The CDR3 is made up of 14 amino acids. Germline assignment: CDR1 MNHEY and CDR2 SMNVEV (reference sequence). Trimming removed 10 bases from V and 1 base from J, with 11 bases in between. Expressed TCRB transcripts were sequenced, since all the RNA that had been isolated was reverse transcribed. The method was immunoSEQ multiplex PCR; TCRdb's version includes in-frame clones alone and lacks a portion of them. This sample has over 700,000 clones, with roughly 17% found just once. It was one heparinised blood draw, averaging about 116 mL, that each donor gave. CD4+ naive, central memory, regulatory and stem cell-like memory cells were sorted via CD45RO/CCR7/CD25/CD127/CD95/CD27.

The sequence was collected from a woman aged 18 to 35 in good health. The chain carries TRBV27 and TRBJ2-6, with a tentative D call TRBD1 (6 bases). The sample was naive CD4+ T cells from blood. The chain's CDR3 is CATARGSGANVLTF. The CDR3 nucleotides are TGTGCCACTGCTAGGGGGTCTGGGGCCAACGTCCTGACTTTC.